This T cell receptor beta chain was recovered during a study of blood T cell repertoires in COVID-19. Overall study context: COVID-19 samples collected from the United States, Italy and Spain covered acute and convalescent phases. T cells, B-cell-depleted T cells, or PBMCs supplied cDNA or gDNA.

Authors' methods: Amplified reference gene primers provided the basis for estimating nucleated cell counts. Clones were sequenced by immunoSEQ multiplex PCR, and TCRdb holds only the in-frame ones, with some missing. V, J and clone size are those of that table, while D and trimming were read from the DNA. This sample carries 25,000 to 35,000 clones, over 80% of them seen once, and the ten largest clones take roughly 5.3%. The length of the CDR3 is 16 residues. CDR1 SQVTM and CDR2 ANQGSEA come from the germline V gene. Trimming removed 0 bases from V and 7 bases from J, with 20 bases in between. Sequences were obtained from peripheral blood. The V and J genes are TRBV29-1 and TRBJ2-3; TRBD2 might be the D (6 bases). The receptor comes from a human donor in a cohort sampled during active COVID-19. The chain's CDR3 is CSVEDRRGRPQYTQYF. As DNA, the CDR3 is TGCAGCGTTGAAGATAGGAGGGGCCGCCCGCAATATACGCAGTATTTT.